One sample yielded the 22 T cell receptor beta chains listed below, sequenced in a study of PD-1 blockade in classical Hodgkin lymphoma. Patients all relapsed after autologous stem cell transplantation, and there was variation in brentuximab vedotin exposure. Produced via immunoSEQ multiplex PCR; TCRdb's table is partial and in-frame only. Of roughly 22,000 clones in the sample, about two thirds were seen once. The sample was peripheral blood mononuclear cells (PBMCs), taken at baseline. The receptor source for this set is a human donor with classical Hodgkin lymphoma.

The CDR3, as DNA: TGTGCCAGCAGGCGGGGTCTAAGCACAGATACGCAGTATTTT. It is translated as CASRRGLSTDTQYF. This rearrangement joins TRBV6-1 to TRBJ2-3, with D perhaps matching TRBD2 (6 bases). The CDR3 is 14 residues long. Germline values: CDR1 MNHNS, CDR2 SASEGT. V shed 6 bases and J shed 0 bases, with 10 bases lying between them.

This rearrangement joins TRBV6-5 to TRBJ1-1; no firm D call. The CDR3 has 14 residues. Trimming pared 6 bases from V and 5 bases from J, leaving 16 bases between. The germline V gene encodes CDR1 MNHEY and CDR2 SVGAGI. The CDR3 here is CASRDQYRGTEAFF. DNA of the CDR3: TGTGCCAGCAGGGACCAATACAGAGGGACTGAAGCTTTCTTT.

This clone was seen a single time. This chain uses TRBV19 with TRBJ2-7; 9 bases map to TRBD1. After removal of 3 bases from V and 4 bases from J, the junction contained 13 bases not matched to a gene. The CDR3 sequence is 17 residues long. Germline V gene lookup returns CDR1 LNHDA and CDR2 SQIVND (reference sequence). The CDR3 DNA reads TGTGCCAGTAGTATGCTCCCCCCGGGACAGGGAGGGTACGAGCAGTACTTC. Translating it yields CASSMLPPGQGGYEQYF.

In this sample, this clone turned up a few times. CDR3 DNA: TGTGCCAGCAGCGCCTCCGGGACGCAGCCCAATGAGCAGTTCTTC. As protein: CASSASGTQPNEQFF. This rearrangement joins TRBV9 to TRBJ2-1; D may correspond to TRBD1 or TRBD2 (5 bases each). The germline V and J ends were trimmed by 3 bases and 6 bases, with 16 bases remaining between them. The CDR3 has 15 residues. Germline-derived CDR1 and CDR2 are SGDLS and YYNGEE. Variable domain in full (rest from reference TRBV9 and TRBJ2-1): DSGVTQTPKHLITATGQRVTLRCSPRSGDLSVYWYQQSLDQGLQFLIQYYNGEERAKGNILERFSAQQFPDLHSELNLSSLELGDSALYFCASSASGTQPNEQFFGPGTRLTVL.

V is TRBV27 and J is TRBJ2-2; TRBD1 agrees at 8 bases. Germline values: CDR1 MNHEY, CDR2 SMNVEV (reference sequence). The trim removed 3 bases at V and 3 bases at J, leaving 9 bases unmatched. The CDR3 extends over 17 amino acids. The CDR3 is CASSLFGQGYDTGELFF. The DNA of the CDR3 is TGTGCCAGCAGTTTGTTCGGACAGGGATACGACACCGGGGAGCTGTTTTTT.

The CDR3 reads CSVDTGRTIYF. The CDR3 DNA is TGCAGCGTGGACACCGGACGCACCATATATTTT. The rearrangement links TRBV29-1 to TRBJ1-3, with a weak D call TRBD1 (5 bases). Germline values: CDR1 SQVTM, CDR2 ANQGSEA. There are 11 residues in the CDR3. Deletions cut 6 bases from V and 9 bases from J, with 12 bases between. Looking up the rest from reference TRBV29-1 and TRBJ1-3 gives the full variable domain: SAVISQKPSRDICQRGTSLTIQCQVDSQVTMMFWYRQQPGQSLTLIATANQGSEATYESGFVIDKFPISRPNLTFSTLTVSNMSPEDSSIYLCSVDTGRTIYFGEGSWLTVV.

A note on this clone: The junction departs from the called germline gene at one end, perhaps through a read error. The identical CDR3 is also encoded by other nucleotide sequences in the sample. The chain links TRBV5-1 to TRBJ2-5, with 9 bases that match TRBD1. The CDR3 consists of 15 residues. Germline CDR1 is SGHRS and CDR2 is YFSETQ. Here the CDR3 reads CASSLDRGRGETQYF. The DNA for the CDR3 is TGCGCCAGCAGCTTGGACAGGGGGCGCGGTGAGACTCAGTACTTC.

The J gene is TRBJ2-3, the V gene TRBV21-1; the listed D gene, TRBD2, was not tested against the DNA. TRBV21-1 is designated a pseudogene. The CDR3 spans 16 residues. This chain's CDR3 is CASSKATGKRADTQYF. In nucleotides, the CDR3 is TGTGCCAGCAGCAAAGCAACGGGGAAGAGGGCAGATACGCAGTATTTT.

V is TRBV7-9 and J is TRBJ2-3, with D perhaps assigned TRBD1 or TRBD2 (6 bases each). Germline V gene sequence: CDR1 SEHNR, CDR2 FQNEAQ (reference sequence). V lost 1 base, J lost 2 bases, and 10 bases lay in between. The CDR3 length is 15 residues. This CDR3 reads CASSLGRGLTDTQYF. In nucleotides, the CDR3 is TGTGCCAGCAGCTTAGGTCGGGGGCTCACAGATACGCAGTATTTT.

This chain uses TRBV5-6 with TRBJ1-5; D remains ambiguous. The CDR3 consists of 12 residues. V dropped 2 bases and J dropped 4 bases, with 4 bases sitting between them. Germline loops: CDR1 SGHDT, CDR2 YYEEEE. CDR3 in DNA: TGTGCCAGCAGCTTTAGGAATCAGCCCCAGCATTTT. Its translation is CASSFRNQPQHF. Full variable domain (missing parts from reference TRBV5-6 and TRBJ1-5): DAGVTQSPTHLIKTRGQQVTLRCSPKSGHDTVSWYQQALGQGPQFIFQYYEEEERQRGNFPDRFSGHQFPNYSSELNVNALLLGDSALYLCASSFRNQPQHFGDGTRLSIL.

For the CDR3, the DNA is TGTGCCAGCAGCTTGTGGGGGACCGGTGGAGAGACCCAGTACTTC. As protein: CASSLWGTGGETQYF. The chain is built from TRBV5-8 and TRBJ2-5; the D gene could be TRBD1 or TRBD2 (5 bases each). The V end lost 1 base, the J end lost 4 bases, and 14 bases lay between the germline ends. CDR3 length: 15 residues. Germline assignment: CDR1 SGHTS and CDR2 YDEGEE.

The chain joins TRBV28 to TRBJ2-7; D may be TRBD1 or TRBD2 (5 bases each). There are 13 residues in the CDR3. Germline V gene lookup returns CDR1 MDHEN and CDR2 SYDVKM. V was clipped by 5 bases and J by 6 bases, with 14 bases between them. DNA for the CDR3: TGTGCCAGCAGTCCGGGACGTCCGGTCGAGCAGTACTTC. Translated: CASSPGRPVEQYF.

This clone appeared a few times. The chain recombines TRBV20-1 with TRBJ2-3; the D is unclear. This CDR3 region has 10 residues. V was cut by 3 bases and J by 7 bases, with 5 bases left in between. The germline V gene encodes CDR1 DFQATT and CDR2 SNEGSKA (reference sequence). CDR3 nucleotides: TGCAGTGCTAGGGGGAATACGCAGTATTTT. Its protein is CSARGNTQYF.

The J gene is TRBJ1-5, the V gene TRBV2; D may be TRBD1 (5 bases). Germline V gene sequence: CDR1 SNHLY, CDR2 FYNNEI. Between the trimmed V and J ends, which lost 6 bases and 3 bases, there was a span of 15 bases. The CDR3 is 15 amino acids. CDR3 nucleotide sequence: TGTGCCAGCAGAGCCGGGACCCTCCCCAATCAGCCCCAGCATTTT. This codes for CASRAGTLPNQPQHF.

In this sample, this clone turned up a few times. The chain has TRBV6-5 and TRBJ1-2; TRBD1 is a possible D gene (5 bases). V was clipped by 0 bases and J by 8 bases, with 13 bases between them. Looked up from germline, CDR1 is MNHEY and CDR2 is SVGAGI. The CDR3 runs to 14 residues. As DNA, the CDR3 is TGTGCCAGCAGTTACTCTGGCAGGGAAGGCGGCTACACCTTC. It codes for CASSYSGREGGYTF.

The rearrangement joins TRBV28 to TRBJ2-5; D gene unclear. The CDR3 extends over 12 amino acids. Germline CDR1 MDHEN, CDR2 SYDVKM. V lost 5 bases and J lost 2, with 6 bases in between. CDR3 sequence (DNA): TGTGCCAGCAGTGGTGGTCAAGAGACCCAGTACTTC. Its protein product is CASSGGQETQYF.

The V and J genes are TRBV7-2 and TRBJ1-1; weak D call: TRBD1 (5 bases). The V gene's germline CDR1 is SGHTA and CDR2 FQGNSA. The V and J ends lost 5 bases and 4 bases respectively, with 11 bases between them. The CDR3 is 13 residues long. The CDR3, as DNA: TGTGCCAGCAGCCTTCAGGGCCCCACTGAAGCTTTCTTT. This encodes CASSLQGPTEAFF. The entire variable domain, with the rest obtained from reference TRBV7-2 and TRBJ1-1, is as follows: GAGVSQSPSNKVTEKGKDVELRCDPISGHTALYWYRQSLGQGLEFLIYFQGNSAPDKSGLPSDRFSAERTGGSVSTLTIQRTQQEDSAVYLCASSLQGPTEAFFGQGTRLTVV.

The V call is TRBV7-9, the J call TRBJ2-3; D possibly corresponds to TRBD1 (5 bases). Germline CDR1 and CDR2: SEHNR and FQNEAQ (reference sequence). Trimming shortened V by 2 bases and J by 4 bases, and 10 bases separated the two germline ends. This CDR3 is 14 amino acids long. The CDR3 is CASSLTSGSDTQYF. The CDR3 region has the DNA TGTGCCAGCAGCTTAACGTCAGGGTCAGATACGCAGTATTTT.

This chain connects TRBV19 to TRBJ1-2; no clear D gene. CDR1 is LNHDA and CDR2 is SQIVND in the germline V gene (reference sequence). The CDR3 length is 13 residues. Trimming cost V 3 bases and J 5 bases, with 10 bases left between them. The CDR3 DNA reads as TGTGCCAGTAGTATGGCCTTTGGGTATGGCTACACCTTC. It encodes CASSMAFGYGYTF.

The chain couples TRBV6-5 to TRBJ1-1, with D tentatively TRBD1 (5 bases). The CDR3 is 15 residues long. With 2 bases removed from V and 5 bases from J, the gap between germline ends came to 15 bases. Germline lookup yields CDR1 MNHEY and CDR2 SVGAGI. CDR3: CASSYPGIKGTEAFF. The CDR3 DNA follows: TGTGCCAGCAGTTACCCCGGGATTAAGGGGACTGAAGCTTTCTTT.

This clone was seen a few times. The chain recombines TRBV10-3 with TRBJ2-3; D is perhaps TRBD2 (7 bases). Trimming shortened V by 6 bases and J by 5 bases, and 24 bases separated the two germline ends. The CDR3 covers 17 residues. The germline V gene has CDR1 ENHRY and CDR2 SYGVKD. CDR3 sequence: CAISLGGGTLGKDTQYF. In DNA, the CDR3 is TGTGCCATCAGCTTAGGGGGGGGGACACTCGGGAAAGATACGCAGTATTTT.

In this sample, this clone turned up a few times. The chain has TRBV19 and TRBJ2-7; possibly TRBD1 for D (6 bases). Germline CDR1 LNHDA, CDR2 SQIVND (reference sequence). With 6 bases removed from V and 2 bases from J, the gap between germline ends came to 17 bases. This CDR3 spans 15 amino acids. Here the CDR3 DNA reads TGTGCCAGTAGCCCCATCGGGCAGGGGCCCTACGAGCAGTACTTC. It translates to CASSPIGQGPYEQYF.